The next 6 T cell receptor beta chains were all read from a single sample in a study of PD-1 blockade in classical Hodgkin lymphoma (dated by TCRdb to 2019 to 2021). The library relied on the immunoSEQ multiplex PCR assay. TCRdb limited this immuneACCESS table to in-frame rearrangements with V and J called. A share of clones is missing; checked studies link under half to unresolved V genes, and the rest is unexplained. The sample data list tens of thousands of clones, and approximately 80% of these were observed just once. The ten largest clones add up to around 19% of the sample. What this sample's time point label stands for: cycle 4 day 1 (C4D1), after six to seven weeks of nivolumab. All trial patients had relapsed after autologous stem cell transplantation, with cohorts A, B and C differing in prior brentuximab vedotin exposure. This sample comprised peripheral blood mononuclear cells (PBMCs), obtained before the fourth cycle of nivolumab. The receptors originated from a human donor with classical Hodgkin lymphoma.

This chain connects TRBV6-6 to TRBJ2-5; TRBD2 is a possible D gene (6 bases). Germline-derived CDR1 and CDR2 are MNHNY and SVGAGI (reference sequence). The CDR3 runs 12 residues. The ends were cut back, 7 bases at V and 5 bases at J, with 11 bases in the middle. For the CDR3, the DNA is TGTGCCAGCACACGGGAGAAGGAGACCCAGTACTTC. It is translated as CASTREKETQYF.

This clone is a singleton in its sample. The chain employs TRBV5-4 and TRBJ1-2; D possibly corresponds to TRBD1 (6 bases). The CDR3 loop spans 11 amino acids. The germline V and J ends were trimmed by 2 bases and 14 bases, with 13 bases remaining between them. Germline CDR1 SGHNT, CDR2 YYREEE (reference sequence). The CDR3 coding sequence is TGTGCCAGCAGCTTCCAGGGGCTGGGGACCTTC. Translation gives CASSFQGLGTF.

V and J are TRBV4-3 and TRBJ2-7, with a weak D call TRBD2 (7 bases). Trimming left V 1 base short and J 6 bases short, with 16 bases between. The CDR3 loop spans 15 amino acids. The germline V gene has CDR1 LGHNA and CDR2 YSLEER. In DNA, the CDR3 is TGCGCCAGCAGCCAAGTAGGGGGGGAACCCTTCGAGCAGTACTTC. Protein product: CASSQVGGEPFEQYF.

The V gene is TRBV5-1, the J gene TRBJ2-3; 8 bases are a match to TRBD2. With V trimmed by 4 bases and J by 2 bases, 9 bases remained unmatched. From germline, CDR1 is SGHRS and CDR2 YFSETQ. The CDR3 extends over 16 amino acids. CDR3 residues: CASSPGTSWSTDTQYF. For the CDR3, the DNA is TGCGCCAGCAGCCCTGGGACTAGTTGGTCCACAGATACGCAGTATTTT.

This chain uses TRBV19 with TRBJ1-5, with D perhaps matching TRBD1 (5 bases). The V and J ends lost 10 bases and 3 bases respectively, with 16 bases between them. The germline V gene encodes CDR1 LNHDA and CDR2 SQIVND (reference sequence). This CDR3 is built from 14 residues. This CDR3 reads CATARDKNNQPQHF. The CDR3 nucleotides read TGTGCCACTGCCAGGGATAAGAACAATCAGCCCCAGCATTTT.

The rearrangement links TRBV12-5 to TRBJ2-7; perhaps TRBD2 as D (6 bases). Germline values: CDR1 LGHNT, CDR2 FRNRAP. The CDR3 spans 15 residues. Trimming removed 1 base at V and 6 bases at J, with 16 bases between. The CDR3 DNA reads TGTGCTAGTGGTTTGGGGGCGGGAATGGATAGCGAGCAGTACTTC. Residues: CASGLGAGMDSEQYF.